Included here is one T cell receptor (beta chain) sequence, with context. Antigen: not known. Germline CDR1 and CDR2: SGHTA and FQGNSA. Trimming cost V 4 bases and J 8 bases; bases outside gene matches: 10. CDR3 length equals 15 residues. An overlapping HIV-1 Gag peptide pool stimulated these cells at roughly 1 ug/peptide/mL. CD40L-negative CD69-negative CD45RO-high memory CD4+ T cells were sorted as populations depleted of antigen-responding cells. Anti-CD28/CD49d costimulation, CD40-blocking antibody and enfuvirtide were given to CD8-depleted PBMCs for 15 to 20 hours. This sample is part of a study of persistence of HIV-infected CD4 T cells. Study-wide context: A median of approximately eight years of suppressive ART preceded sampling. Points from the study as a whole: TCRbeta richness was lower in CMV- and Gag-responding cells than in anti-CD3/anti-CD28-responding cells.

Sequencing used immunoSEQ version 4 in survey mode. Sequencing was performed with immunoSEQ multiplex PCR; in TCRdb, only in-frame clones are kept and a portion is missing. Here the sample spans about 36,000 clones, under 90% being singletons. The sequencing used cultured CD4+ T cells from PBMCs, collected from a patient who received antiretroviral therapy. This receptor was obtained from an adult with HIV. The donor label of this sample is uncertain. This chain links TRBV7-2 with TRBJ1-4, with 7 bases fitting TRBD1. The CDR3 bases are TGTGCCAGCAGCTCTCCGACAGGGATTGGAGAAAAACTGTTTTTT. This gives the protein CASSSPTGIGEKLFF. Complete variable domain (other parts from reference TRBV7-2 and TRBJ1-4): GAGVSQSPSNKVTEKGKDVELRCDPISGHTALYWYRQSLGQGLEFLIYFQGNSAPDKSGLPSDRFSAERTGGSVSTLTIQRTQQEDSAVYLCASSSPTGIGEKLFFGSGTQLSVL.